The source of this T cell receptor (beta chain) is a study of T cell repertoires in cytomegalovirus infection. Study-level findings and limits: The ex vivo response showed dominance by HLA-C-restricted CMV-specific TCR beta clonotypes.

Via MiXCR, TCRdb re-called the reads, giving one row per CDR3 protein. The sample lists under 500,000 distinct CDR3 sequences, roughly 42% seen once, with roughly two fifths in the top ten. Details on this clonotype: What it recognizes is unknown.

Germline CDR1 MNHEY, CDR2 SMNVEV (reference sequence). The CDR3 has 14 residues. Trimming took off 6 bases at V and 3 bases at J, with 14 bases between the two ends. The specimen comprised cultured PBMCs, sampled from culture after CMV antigen stimulation. The clonotype was recovered from a human donor in good health (CMV status not recorded). Some clones in this sample may be carry-over from other donors' samples. The chain employs TRBV27 and TRBJ1-1; D uncertain. This CDR3 is CASSAQAQDTEAFF. In DNA, the CDR3 is TGTGCCAGCAGCGCCCAGGCGCAGGACACTGAAGCTTTCTTT.